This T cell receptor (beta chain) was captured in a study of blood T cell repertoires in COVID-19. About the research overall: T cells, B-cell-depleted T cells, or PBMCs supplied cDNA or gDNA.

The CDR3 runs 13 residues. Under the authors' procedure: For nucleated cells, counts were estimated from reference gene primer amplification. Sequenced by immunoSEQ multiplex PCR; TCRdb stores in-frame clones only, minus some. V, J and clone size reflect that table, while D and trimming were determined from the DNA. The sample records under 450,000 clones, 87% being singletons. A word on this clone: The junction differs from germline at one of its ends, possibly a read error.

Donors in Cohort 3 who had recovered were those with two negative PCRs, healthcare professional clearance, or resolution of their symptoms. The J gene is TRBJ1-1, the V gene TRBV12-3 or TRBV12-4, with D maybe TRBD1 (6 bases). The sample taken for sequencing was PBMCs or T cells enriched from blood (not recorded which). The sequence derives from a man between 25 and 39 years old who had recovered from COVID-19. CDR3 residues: CASSSTGNNEAFF. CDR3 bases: TGTGCCAGCAGTTCCACAGGGAACAATGAAGCTTTCTTT.